These 23 T cell receptor beta chains were all obtained from the same sample, sequenced in a study of T cell changes during pregnancy in multiple sclerosis. The table came from immunoSEQ multiplex PCR; TCRdb's copy has only in-frame clones and leaves some out. The sample lists 23,000 or so clones, 86% seen once, with 8% in the top ten. The sample in question was CD8+ T cells from peripheral blood mononuclear cells, obtained in the first trimester of pregnancy. These receptors originate from a female donor in good health, enrolled as a control in a pregnancy study.

The gene calls are TRBV19 and TRBJ1-5; unclear D gene. Germline values: CDR1 LNHDA, CDR2 SQIVND (reference sequence). The V gene lost 3 bases and the J gene lost 1 base, with 7 bases spanning the gap. The CDR3 loop spans 14 amino acids. In DNA form, the CDR3 reads TGTGCCAGTAGTATTTTACAGAGCAATCAGCCCCAGCATTTT. It translates to CASSILQSNQPQHF.

CDR3 loop: CASSEPGGSYNEQFF. CDR3 DNA: TGTGCCAGCAGTGAACCGGGGGGCTCCTACAATGAGCAGTTCTTC. The genes are TRBV2 and TRBJ2-1; 7 nucleotides line up with TRBD2. Germline-derived CDR1 and CDR2 are SNHLY and FYNNEI. The CDR3 sequence is 15 residues long. V was clipped by 2 bases and J by 0 bases; unmatched bases: 1.

This chain uses TRBV15 with TRBJ2-7; 7 bases map to TRBD1. V dropped 5 bases and J dropped 0; count of bases not matched to a gene: 7. The CDR3 consists of 15 residues. Germline CDR1 and CDR2: LNHNV and YYDKDF (reference sequence). CDR3 coding DNA: TGTGCCACCAGCCGAGGGACAGCACTCTCCTACGAGCAGTACTTC. This sequence encodes CATSRGTALSYEQYF.

The CDR3 DNA sequence: TGTGCCAGCAGCTTGAGGCGGACCATATATTTT. Its protein product is CASSLRRTIYF. This chain uses TRBV5-4 with TRBJ1-3; D is ambiguous. Looked up from germline, CDR1 is SGHNT and CDR2 is YYREEE (reference sequence). There are 11 residues in the CDR3. The germline V and J ends were trimmed by 1 base and 10 bases, with 6 bases remaining between them.

The chain combines TRBV29-1 with TRBJ2-1, with 7 bases matching TRBD2. With 7 bases clipped from V and 8 bases from J, the junction kept 14 bases outside the gene matches. The germline V gene encodes CDR1 SQVTM and CDR2 ANQGSEA. The CDR3 is 14 residues long. The CDR3 here is CSADGGAGFDEQFF. The DNA for the CDR3 is TGCAGCGCCGACGGAGGAGCGGGGTTTGATGAGCAGTTCTTC.

The CDR3 spells CASSHYPDRGLGNTEAFF. CDR3 sequence (DNA): TGCGCCAGCAGCCACTACCCGGACAGGGGGCTAGGGAACACTGAAGCTTTCTTT. V is TRBV4-3 and J is TRBJ1-1; 11 positions match TRBD1. CDR1 is LGHNA and CDR2 is YSLEER in the germline V gene. The CDR3 covers 18 residues. V gave up 3 bases and J gave up 1 base; unmatched junction bases: 10.

The genes are TRBV12-5 and TRBJ2-5; a weak D match, TRBD1 (5 bases). Trimming stripped 0 bases from V and 4 bases from J, with 15 bases between. This CDR3 has 16 residues. Germline V CDR1 and CDR2: LGHNT, FRNRAP. This chain's CDR3 is CASGLVQGKVAETQYF. For the CDR3, the DNA is TGTGCTAGTGGTTTGGTCCAGGGTAAGGTCGCAGAGACCCAGTACTTC.

The rearrangement uses TRBV4-2 and TRBJ2-7; 7 bases fit TRBD1. The ends lost 1 base at V and 0 bases at J; junction bases unmatched: 6. Germline assignment: CDR1 LGHNA and CDR2 YNFKEQ. The CDR3 consists of 16 residues. CDR3 DNA sequence: TGTGCCAGCAGCCAAGGGACAGGTCTTGGCTCCTACGAGCAGTACTTC. Its translation is CASSQGTGLGSYEQYF.

The chain has TRBV5-5 and TRBJ2-7; no clear D. CDR1 SGHKS and CDR2 YYEKEE come from the germline V gene (reference sequence). The CDR3 runs to 13 residues. With 5 bases removed from V and 2 bases from J, the gap between germline ends came to 11 bases. The CDR3 DNA reads as TGTGCCAGCAGATCGACATGGACCTACGAGCAGTACTTC. Its protein is CASRSTWTYEQYF. The full variable domain, completed using reference TRBV5-5 and TRBJ2-7, is DAGVTQSPTHLIKTRGQQVTLRCSPISGHKSVSWYQQVLGQGPQFIFQYYEKEERGRGNFPDRFSARQFPNYSSELNVNALLLGDSALYLCASRSTWTYEQYFGPGTRLTVT.

This clone was seen a single time. CDR3 region: CSVDNGYTF. CDR3 in DNA: TGCAGCGTTGATAATGGCTACACCTTC. The V call is TRBV29-1, the J call TRBJ1-2; no reliable D call. The germline gives CDR1 SQVTM, CDR2 ANQGSEA. Trimming left V 3 bases short and J 6 bases short, with 2 bases between. The CDR3 totals 9 residues.

The J gene is TRBJ2-7, the V gene TRBV7-9; TRBD2 agrees at 12 bases. CDR1 and CDR2 (germline): SEHNR, FQNEAQ (reference sequence). V lost 4 bases to trimming and J lost 7 bases; unmatched junction nucleotides: 5. The CDR3 is 14 residues long. Here the CDR3 reads CASSSSGGALEQYF. DNA for the CDR3: TGTGCCAGCAGCTCTAGCGGGGGGGCGCTTGAGCAGTACTTC.

J is TRBJ1-2 and V is TRBV27; 8 nucleotides line up with TRBD1. Germline CDR1 is MNHEY and CDR2 is SMNVEV (reference sequence). The junction had 7 bases not matched to a gene; V was cut back by 6 bases and J by 7 bases. This CDR3 region has 13 residues. DNA of the CDR3: TGTGCCAGCAGCGACAGGGGATATTTTGGCTACACCTTC. It encodes CASSDRGYFGYTF.

The rearrangement links TRBV6-5 to TRBJ1-5, with TRBD1 as a possible D gene (6 bases). CDR3 length: 15 amino acids. Per germline, CDR1 MNHEY and CDR2 SVGAGI. V was clipped by 5 bases and J by 6 bases, with 17 bases between them. This chain's CDR3 is CASSPTGTSGQPQHF. The CDR3 region has the DNA TGTGCCAGCAGTCCGACCGGGACATCTGGTCAGCCCCAGCATTTT.

The chain couples TRBV28 to TRBJ2-7, with TRBD2 as a possible D gene (5 bases). V gave up 5 bases and J gave up 0 bases, with 17 bases separating them. Germline-derived CDR1 and CDR2 are MDHEN and SYDVKM. This CDR3 has 16 residues. The DNA of the CDR3 is TGTGCCAGCAGTCCCGGGCGGGCCGAGAGCTCCTACGAGCAGTACTTC. Protein product: CASSPGRAESSYEQYF.

The chain has TRBV11-2 and TRBJ1-2; no clear D. The CDR3 contains 16 residues. Germline CDR1 and CDR2: SGHAT and FQNNGV. Trimming cost V 0 bases and J 4 bases, with 15 bases left between them. In DNA form, the CDR3 reads TGTGCCAGCAGCTTAGATCAACAGTACACCTCCTATGGCTACACCTTC. Translation gives CASSLDQQYTSYGYTF.

The chain links TRBV27 to TRBJ1-5; TRBD1 is a possible D gene (6 bases). V lost 3 bases and J lost 6, with 12 bases in between. Germline V gene lookup returns CDR1 MNHEY and CDR2 SMNVEV (reference sequence). The CDR3 spans 14 residues. CDR3 sequence: CASSLSGAGQPQHF. The CDR3 bases are TGTGCCAGCAGTTTGTCAGGGGCAGGTCAGCCCCAGCATTTT.

V usage is TRBV27 and J usage is TRBJ1-4; no definite D call. CDR3 length: 14 residues. Germline CDR1 and CDR2: MNHEY and SMNVEV (reference sequence). Trimming shortened V by 5 bases and J by 11 bases, and 18 bases separated the two germline ends. The CDR3 DNA reads TGTGCCAGCAGTCCCCTCGGACCCGGGGAGAAACTGTTTTTT. It specifies CASSPLGPGEKLFF.

The V and J genes are TRBV7-9 and TRBJ2-3; 11 bases align to TRBD1. The germline CDR1 and CDR2 sequences are SEHNR and FQNEAQ (reference sequence). This CDR3 contains 17 residues. The ends lost 1 base at V and 5 bases at J; junction bases unmatched: 8. Here the CDR3 reads CASSLDAGTGGVDTQYF. The DNA of the CDR3 is TGTGCCAGCAGCTTAGACGCCGGGACAGGGGGAGTAGATACGCAGTATTTT.

The V gene is TRBV4-3, the J gene TRBJ2-5; D gene unclear. The CDR3 contains 15 residues. Germline values: CDR1 LGHNA, CDR2 YSLEER. Deletions cut 0 bases from V and 0 bases from J, with 8 bases between. The CDR3 region has the DNA TGCGCCAGCAGCCAAGACCGGAGACACCAAGAGACCCAGTACTTC. It encodes CASSQDRRHQETQYF.

The chain joins TRBV5-5 to TRBJ2-7; 7 bases map to TRBD1. Trimming took 0 bases from V and 2 from J; bases not matched to a gene: 8. Germline V lookup: CDR1 SGHKS, CDR2 YYEKEE (reference sequence). The CDR3 runs 16 residues. Written as DNA, the CDR3 is TGTGCCAGCAGCTTGGAACCGGGACAGAGAACCTACGAGCAGTACTTC. Translating gives CASSLEPGQRTYEQYF.

Here the CDR3 reads CASSPPDRVYEQYF. CDR3 DNA: TGTGCCAGCAGTCCTCCGGACAGGGTTTACGAGCAGTACTTC. The V call is TRBV7-9, the J call TRBJ2-7, with TRBD1 matching over 8 bases. Germline values: CDR1 SEHNR, CDR2 FQNEAQ (reference sequence). There are 14 residues in the CDR3. V gave up 6 bases and J gave up 4 bases; unmatched junction bases: 8.

The chain employs TRBV27 and TRBJ2-5; 7 bases agree with TRBD1. J was trimmed by 1 base and V by 10 bases; bases with no gene match: 3. Germline CDR1 reads MNHEY; CDR2 reads SMNVEV (reference sequence). This CDR3 is built from 12 residues. The CDR3 DNA sequence: TGTGCCACCGGACAGGTCCAAGAGACCCAGTACTTC. Translating gives CATGQVQETQYF.

A remark on this clone: Distinct nucleotide sequences in the sample also encode this CDR3. This CDR3 is CAISEGGNNSPLHF. The DNA for the CDR3 is TGTGCCATCAGTGAGGGCGGAAATAATTCACCCCTCCACTTT. The J gene is TRBJ1-6, the V gene TRBV10-3, with unresolved D. CDR3 length: 14 residues. Germline CDR1 is ENHRY and CDR2 is SYGVKD. The V and J ends lost 2 bases and 5 bases respectively, with 7 bases between them.